Below are 14 T cell receptor beta chains sequenced from a single sample in a study of T cells in localized non-small cell lung cancer. Sequencing was performed with immunoSEQ multiplex PCR; in TCRdb, only in-frame clones are kept and a portion is missing. Altogether around 30,000 clones are present, over 80% being singletons, with the ten largest covering under 7%. Sequences were derived from peripheral blood, sampled before any cancer treatment. All receptors derive from an older male donor with stage I lung adenocarcinoma.

The V call is TRBV6-5, the J call TRBJ2-7; D gene uncertain. V was clipped by 6 bases and J by 5 bases, with 17 bases between them. The CDR3 sequence is 14 residues long. CDR1 and CDR2 from the germline V gene are MNHEY and SVGAGI. The CDR3 here is CASRSGSRSDEQYF. CDR3 in DNA: TGTGCCAGCAGGTCCGGGTCCAGGAGCGACGAGCAGTACTTC.

The chain combines TRBV4-3 with TRBJ1-6; no clear D. The CDR3 loop spans 14 amino acids. The germline V gene has CDR1 LGHNA and CDR2 YSLEER. V lost 1 base and J lost 8, with 9 bases in between. This CDR3 is CASSQVVGDSPLHF. The CDR3 DNA follows: TGCGCCAGCAGCCAAGTTGTGGGAGATTCACCCCTCCACTTT.

This clone appeared once. The chain couples TRBV6-1 to TRBJ1-1, with a tentative D call TRBD1 (5 bases). CDR1 is MNHNS, CDR2 SASEGT, per germline. The V gene lost 6 bases and the J gene lost 7 bases, with 12 bases spanning the gap. The CDR3 has 12 residues. CDR3 DNA sequence: TGTGCCAGCAGACCCGGGACGGATGAAGCTTTCTTT. It encodes CASRPGTDEAFF.

The chain combines TRBV28 with TRBJ1-1; 8 positions match TRBD1. This CDR3 contains 18 residues. The ends lost 6 bases at V and 2 bases at J; junction bases unmatched: 17. CDR1 and CDR2 from the germline V gene are MDHEN and SYDVKM. The CDR3 nucleotides read TGTGCCAGCAGACCAGTCTCGTGGGGACAGGTGGTTAACACTGAAGCTTTCTTT. Translation: CASRPVSWGQVVNTEAFF.

The CDR3 DNA sequence: TGTGCCAGCAGCTTCTCCAGGGGGTCGGATACGCAGTATTTT. This translates into CASSFSRGSDTQYF. V usage is TRBV11-2 and J usage is TRBJ2-3; 7 bases line up with TRBD1. The CDR3 is 14 amino acids. CDR1 is SGHAT and CDR2 is FQNNGV in the germline V gene. The ends lost 3 bases at V and 6 bases at J; junction bases unmatched: 6.

The chain is built from TRBV7-8 and TRBJ2-2, with TRBD1 identical over 8 bases. This CDR3 is built from 13 residues. J was trimmed by 6 bases and V by 4 bases; bases with no gene match: 1. Germline assignment: CDR1 SGHVS and CDR2 FQNEAQ. This CDR3 reads CASSSQGAGELFF. In DNA form, the CDR3 reads TGTGCCAGCAGCTCACAGGGGGCCGGGGAGCTGTTTTTT.

The gene calls are TRBV6-1 and TRBJ1-2, with no clear D. V was pared by 2 bases and J by 7 bases, with 17 bases between. Germline assignment: CDR1 MNHNS and CDR2 SASEGT. The CDR3 runs 15 residues. Here the CDR3 reads CASSENLSGGFGYTF. The DNA of the CDR3 is TGTGCCAGCAGTGAAAACTTATCCGGAGGGTTTGGCTACACCTTC.

V usage is TRBV28 and J usage is TRBJ2-5; D is unclear. V lost 6 bases and J 5 bases, leaving 10 bases between the germline ends. The CDR3 spans 12 residues. In germline, CDR1 is MDHEN, CDR2 SYDVKM. The CDR3 spells CASRTNGETQYF. The CDR3 DNA reads TGTGCCAGCAGAACCAACGGGGAGACCCAGTACTTC.

The chain has TRBV6-6 and TRBJ2-7, with a possible D match to TRBD2 (5 bases). Germline lookup yields CDR1 MNHNY and CDR2 SVGAGI (reference sequence). V was clipped by 4 bases and J by 5 bases, with 9 bases between them. There are 12 residues in the CDR3. The CDR3 DNA reads TGTGCCAGCAGTTGGACGGGAAACGAGCAGTACTTC. As protein: CASSWTGNEQYF.

The chain recombines TRBV5-4 with TRBJ1-2; D gene uncertain. Trimming stripped 0 bases from V and 2 bases from J, with 8 bases between. The CDR3 is 14 amino acids. The germline V gene encodes CDR1 SGHNT and CDR2 YYREEE (reference sequence). The CDR3 protein is CASSLENRNYGYTF. The DNA for the CDR3 is TGTGCCAGCAGCTTGGAAAACAGAAACTATGGCTACACCTTC. Combining the CDR3 with reference TRBV5-4 and TRBJ1-2 gives the whole variable domain ETGVTQSPTHLIKTRGQQVTLRCSSQSGHNTVSWYQQALGQGPQFIFQYYREEENGRGNFPPRFSGLQFPNYSSELNVNALELDDSALYLCASSLENRNYGYTFGSGTRLTVV.

This chain links TRBV7-9 with TRBJ2-1; 10 bases are shared with TRBD2. V lost 6 bases and J lost 5; bases outside the gene matches: 7. This CDR3 is 15 amino acids long. Germline V gene lookup returns CDR1 SEHNR and CDR2 FQNEAQ (reference sequence). The CDR3 sequence is CASRSSGGANNEQFF. The CDR3 DNA reads as TGTGCCAGCAGATCGAGCGGGGGGGCCAACAATGAGCAGTTCTTC.

This clone turned up a few times. V is TRBV30 and J is TRBJ1-3; D might be TRBD1 (5 bases). This CDR3 region has 11 residues. Trimming left V 8 bases short and J 2 bases short, with 7 bases between. The germline V gene encodes CDR1 GTSNPN and CDR2 SVGIG (reference sequence). The CDR3 reads CARGTGNTIYF. The DNA of the CDR3 is TGTGCCCGGGGGACTGGAAACACCATATATTTT.

The CDR3 DNA sequence: TGTGCCAGCAGCCATCATATAGCACTAACCGGCACAGATACGCAGTATTTT. It yields the protein CASSHHIALTGTDTQYF. The chain recombines TRBV14 with TRBJ2-3; no firm D call. The CDR3 extends over 17 amino acids. Germline loops: CDR1 SGHDN, CDR2 FVKESK. V lost 3 bases, J lost 1 base, and 17 bases lay in between.

The rearrangement joins TRBV27 to TRBJ2-2; TRBD1 might be the D (5 bases). Germline lookup yields CDR1 MNHEY and CDR2 SMNVEV (reference sequence). This CDR3 contains 13 residues. Trimming shortened V by 7 bases and J by 6 bases, and 12 bases separated the two germline ends. The CDR3 is CASTAQVSGELFF. The DNA of the CDR3 is TGTGCCAGCACCGCACAGGTCTCCGGGGAGCTGTTTTTT.